Following are 28 T cell receptor beta chains from one sample sequenced in a study of shared clonotypes between healthy human individuals. Method: immunoSEQ multiplex PCR; TCRdb's copy keeps in-frame clones and lacks some. This sample has 2 million to 2.5 million clones, with over 90% found just once. Sequencing input: naive CD4+ T cells from PBMCs. Subset of the sample: CD45RA+ positively selected. Every receptor here comes from a man aged 18-30 years in good health. Some clones in this sample may be carry-over from other donors' samples.

The gene calls are TRBV18 and TRBJ1-1; D is unclear. The CDR3 covers 12 residues. From germline, CDR1 is KGHSH and CDR2 LQKENI. V shed 6 bases and J shed 1 base, with 6 bases lying between them. The CDR3 DNA sequence: TGTGCCAGCTCCCAACGGAACACTGAAGCTTTCTTT. It codes for CASSQRNTEAFF.

On this clone itself: The same CDR3 also results from other DNA sequences found in this sample. The V gene is TRBV29-1, the J gene TRBJ2-1, with 8 positions matching TRBD2. Germline V gives CDR1 SQVTM, CDR2 ANQGSEA. This CDR3 contains 13 residues. The ends lost 7 bases at V and 1 base at J; junction bases unmatched: 3. The CDR3 sequence is CSARGRSYNEQFF. The CDR3 coding sequence is TGCAGCGCGCGCGGGAGGTCCTACAATGAGCAGTTCTTC.

The rearrangement links TRBV5-1 to TRBJ2-3; 14 nucleotides agree with TRBD2. From germline, CDR1 is SGHRS and CDR2 YFSETQ. Losses at the gene ends were 3 bases for V and 6 bases for J; bases not matched to a gene: 15. The CDR3 is made up of 19 amino acids. The CDR3 spells CASSWGLAGDGSVGDTQYF. Written as DNA, the CDR3 is TGCGCCAGCAGCTGGGGACTAGCGGGAGATGGGTCGGTCGGGGATACGCAGTATTTT.

The genes are TRBV2 and TRBJ2-3, with D possibly matching TRBD2 (6 bases). V was pared by 4 bases and J by 4 bases, with 6 bases between. Germline CDR1 is SNHLY and CDR2 is FYNNEI. The CDR3 is 12 amino acids. CDR3 coding DNA: TGTGCCAGCAGTGCGGGGGCAGATACGCAGTATTTT. It encodes CASSAGADTQYF.

The rearrangement joins TRBV6-1 to TRBJ1-1, with TRBD1 as a possible D gene (5 bases). The CDR3 length is 13 residues. The V gene lost 7 bases and the J gene lost 0 bases, with 9 bases spanning the gap. The germline V gene has CDR1 MNHNS and CDR2 SASEGT. DNA of the CDR3: TGTGCCAGCAAGACAGTCATGAACACTGAAGCTTTCTTT. It is translated as CASKTVMNTEAFF.

A remark on this clone: Other nucleotide sequences from this sample produce the same CDR3. DNA of the CDR3: TGCGCCAGCAGCTTGGGTCCGGGACTAGCAGATACGCAGTATTTT. Amino acid sequence: CASSLGPGLADTQYF. This chain joins TRBV5-1 and TRBJ2-3, with 8 bases identical to TRBD2. The CDR3 runs to 15 residues. Trimming cost V 0 bases and J 4 bases; bases outside gene matches: 4. Germline loops: CDR1 SGHRS, CDR2 YFSETQ.

Worth noting for this clone: In the same sample, other DNA sequences code for this CDR3. The V gene is TRBV9, the J gene TRBJ2-7; D is perhaps TRBD1 or TRBD2 (6 bases each). Germline V gene sequence: CDR1 SGDLS, CDR2 YYNGEE. V was pared by 0 bases and J by 4 bases, with 11 bases between. This CDR3 has 14 amino acids. CDR3 DNA: TGTGCCAGCAGCGTAGGAGGGGGGCCGTACGAGCAGTACTTC. Translated, it gives CASSVGGGPYEQYF.

The chain joins TRBV9 to TRBJ2-7; D is uncertain. Germline V gene data show CDR1 as SGDLS and CDR2 as YYNGEE. The CDR3 is made up of 14 amino acids. Between the trimmed V and J ends, which lost 0 bases and 3 bases, there was a span of 10 bases. The CDR3 coding sequence is TGTGCCAGCAGCGTAGTGAGTGAAGGCTACGAGCAGTACTTC. This codes for CASSVVSEGYEQYF.

In regard to this clone: Other DNA sequences in this specimen translate into the identical CDR3. This sequence joins TRBV7-2 and TRBJ2-3; D may be TRBD2 (7 bases). The CDR3 covers 15 residues. V was clipped by 3 bases and J by 0 bases, with 10 bases between them. Germline V gives CDR1 SGHTA, CDR2 FQGNSA. The CDR3 DNA reads as TGTGCCAGCAGCTTGGGGGGGGCTAGCACAGATACGCAGTATTTT. This encodes CASSLGGASTDTQYF.

In its sample, this clone was seen once. The gene calls are TRBV9 and TRBJ2-3; perhaps TRBD2 as D (6 bases). The CDR3 extends over 15 amino acids. Germline V gives CDR1 SGDLS, CDR2 YYNGEE. V lost 3 bases to trimming and J lost 0 bases, with 11 bases between them. The CDR3, as DNA: TGTGCCAGCAGCGCGGGGGTGACTAGCACAGATACGCAGTATTTT. It translates to CASSAGVTSTDTQYF.

Only one count was recorded for this clone. Other nucleotide sequences from this sample produce the same CDR3. The rearrangement uses TRBV18 and TRBJ1-3, with D possibly matching TRBD1 (5 bases). The germline V gene encodes CDR1 KGHSH and CDR2 LQKENI. The CDR3 length is 14 residues. Deletions cut 2 bases from V and 3 bases from J, with 8 bases between. CDR3 amino acids: CASSPGDGGNTIYF. The CDR3 DNA follows: TGTGCCAGCTCACCAGGGGACGGTGGAAACACCATATATTTT. The full variable domain, completed using reference TRBV18 and TRBJ1-3, is NAGVMQNPRHLVRRRGQEARLRCSPMKGHSHVYWYRQLPEEGLKFMVYLQKENIIDESGMPKERFSAEFPKEGPSILRIQQVVRGDSAAYFCASSPGDGGNTIYFGEGSWLTVV.

The chain carries TRBV9 and TRBJ2-1; D possibly matches TRBD1 or TRBD2 (5 bases each). CDR3 size: 15 residues. V dropped 5 bases and J dropped 6 bases, with 18 bases sitting between them. Germline V CDR1 and CDR2: SGDLS, YYNGEE. CDR3 sequence: CASSFELRAGNEQFF. In DNA form, the CDR3 reads TGTGCCAGCAGTTTTGAACTCAGGGCGGGCAATGAGCAGTTCTTC.

This sequence joins TRBV2 and TRBJ1-3, with D perhaps TRBD1 (5 bases). The CDR3 consists of 14 residues. The V and J ends lost 8 bases and 7 bases respectively, with 18 bases between them. CDR1 and CDR2 from the germline V gene are SNHLY and FYNNEI. CDR3 coding DNA: TGTGCCAGCCGTGGGGCGGCGGATAGGAACACCATATATTTT. Its translation: CASRGAADRNTIYF.

This clone has a single count. The chain combines TRBV30 with TRBJ2-2; D is perhaps TRBD1 (6 bases). Trimming stripped 0 bases from V and 7 bases from J, with 12 bases between. The CDR3 runs to 14 residues. From germline, CDR1 is GTSNPN and CDR2 SVGIG (reference sequence). In DNA form, the CDR3 reads TGTGCCTGGAGTGTAGACAGGAGTAACGGGGAGCTGTTTTTT. Encoded protein: CAWSVDRSNGELFF. Based on the CDR3 plus reference TRBV30 and TRBJ2-2, the full variable domain is SQTIHQWPATLVQPVGSPLSLECTVEGTSNPNLYWYRQAAGRGLQLLFYSVGIGQISSEVPQNLSASRPQDRQFILSSKKLLLSDSGFYLCAWSVDRSNGELFFGEGSRLTVL.

The chain employs TRBV28 and TRBJ1-5; 11 positions match TRBD1. The germline V gene encodes CDR1 MDHEN and CDR2 SYDVKM. After removal of 4 bases from V and 0 bases from J, the junction contained 11 bases not matched to a gene. The length of the CDR3 is 19 residues. CDR3 DNA: TGTGCCAGCAGTTCCCCCGGGACAGGGGGGCTATATAGCAATCAGCCCCAGCATTTT. Translation: CASSSPGTGGLYSNQPQHF.

The chain links TRBV10-3 to TRBJ2-1, with D perhaps matching TRBD1 (6 bases). CDR1 and CDR2 (germline): ENHRY, SYGVKD. CDR3 length equals 14 residues. V was shortened by 5 bases and J by 3 bases, with 11 bases between the two germline ends. CDR3 residues: CAISNQGNYNEQFF. The DNA for the CDR3 is TGTGCCATCAGTAACCAGGGGAACTACAATGAGCAGTTCTTC.

CDR3 sequence: CASSDPGEVNQPQHF. DNA for the CDR3: TGTGCCAGCAGTGACCCAGGGGAGGTCAATCAGCCCCAGCATTTT. V is TRBV2 and J is TRBJ1-5, with D possibly being TRBD1 (6 bases). Germline CDR1 and CDR2: SNHLY and FYNNEI. The ends were cut back, 3 bases at V and 3 bases at J, with 12 bases in the middle. The CDR3 runs to 15 residues.

The chain recombines TRBV5-6 with TRBJ2-1; 8 positions match TRBD1. The germline V gene has CDR1 SGHDT and CDR2 YYEEEE. J gave up 8 bases and V 1 base, and 8 bases lay outside the gene matches. This CDR3 is built from 15 residues. The CDR3 DNA reads as TGTGCCAGCAGCTTGACCAGACAGGGGAAAGATGAGCAGTTCTTC. This sequence encodes CASSLTRQGKDEQFF.

The V gene is TRBV7-6, the J gene TRBJ2-1, with 8 positions matching TRBD2. Germline CDR1 and CDR2: SGHVS and FNYEAQ. Trimming cost V 7 bases and J 4 bases; bases outside gene matches: 15. The CDR3 loop spans 17 amino acids. The CDR3 region is CASTPSGSGTYYNEQFF. CDR3 sequence (DNA): TGTGCCAGCACCCCGAGTGGTAGCGGGACTTATTACAATGAGCAGTTCTTC.

Turning to this clone: This same CDR3 is encoded by further DNA sequences in the sample. The chain is built from TRBV30 and TRBJ2-5; D uncertain. Germline V gives CDR1 GTSNPN, CDR2 SVGIG (reference sequence). Between the trimmed V and J ends, which lost 1 base and 1 base, there was a span of 7 bases. There are 13 residues in the CDR3. DNA of the CDR3: TGTGCCTGGAGTGCCCAGAGCCAAGAGACCCAGTACTTC. Protein product: CAWSAQSQETQYF.

The rearrangement joins TRBV21-1 to TRBJ2-1; TRBD2 is the table's D call, not checked against the DNA. TRBV21-1 is reported as a pseudogene. The CDR3 runs 18 residues. The CDR3 sequence is CASRPRDYPPSGGNEQFF. The CDR3 DNA reads as TGTGCCAGCCGGCCGCGGGACTACCCCCCTTCAGGAGGCAATGAGCAGTTCTTC.

The sample holds a few counts of this clone. The chain joins TRBV28 to TRBJ1-5, with D uncertain. The V and J ends lost 4 bases and 8 bases respectively, with 3 bases between them. Germline V gene lookup returns CDR1 MDHEN and CDR2 SYDVKM. CDR3 length: 10 amino acids. The chain's CDR3 is CASSWKPQHF. Here the CDR3 DNA reads TGTGCCAGCAGTTGGAAGCCCCAGCATTTT. Full variable domain (outside the CDR3, taken from reference TRBV28 and TRBJ1-5): DVKVTQSSRYLVKRTGEKVFLECVQDMDHENMFWYRQDPGLGLRLIYFSYDVKMKEKGDIPEGYSVSREKKERFSLILESASTNQTSMYLCASSWKPQHFGDGTRLSIL.

The V call is TRBV11-2, the J call TRBJ1-1; a weak D match, TRBD1 (6 bases). With 3 bases removed from V and 0 bases from J, the gap between germline ends came to 14 bases. The CDR3 extends over 16 amino acids. Germline V gene data show CDR1 as SGHAT and CDR2 as FQNNGV. CDR3 protein: CASSFQKGGLNTEAFF. CDR3 nucleotides: TGTGCCAGCAGCTTTCAAAAAGGGGGGCTGAACACTGAAGCTTTCTTT.

The genes are TRBV30 and TRBJ2-7, with 10 nucleotides matching TRBD1. Germline CDR1 reads GTSNPN; CDR2 reads SVGIG (reference sequence). Unmatched junction bases numbered 18, after V lost 1 base and J lost 0 bases. CDR3 length equals 20 residues. The CDR3 DNA reads as TGTGCCTGGAGTGCCCGACTTTCCCTATCGACAGGGGGCAACTCCTACGAGCAGTACTTC. Its translation: CAWSARLSLSTGGNSYEQYF.

The chain carries TRBV4-3 and TRBJ1-2, with D unclear. The CDR3 sequence is 15 residues long. Germline V gives CDR1 LGHNA, CDR2 YSLEER. Trimming took 0 bases from V and 8 from J, leaving 16 bases between them. CDR3 loop: CASSQDQQPQRGYTF. The CDR3, as DNA: TGCGCCAGCAGCCAAGATCAACAACCACAAAGGGGCTACACCTTC.

The chain's CDR3 is CASSAGGGRKSTEAFF. In DNA, the CDR3 is TGTGCCAGCAGTGCAGGGGGAGGTAGGAAAAGCACTGAAGCTTTCTTT. The chain recombines TRBV2 with TRBJ1-1; 7 positions agree with TRBD1. Germline assignment: CDR1 SNHLY and CDR2 FYNNEI. After removal of 4 bases from V and 4 bases from J, the junction contained 12 bases not matched to a gene. The CDR3 extends over 16 amino acids.

This clone has a single count. This chain joins TRBV30 and TRBJ2-5, with 7 bases matching TRBD1. Germline values: CDR1 GTSNPN, CDR2 SVGIG (reference sequence). This CDR3 contains 13 residues. J lost 3 bases, V lost 5 bases, and 6 bases had no gene match. CDR3 residues: CAWAPTGEETQYF. The CDR3 DNA sequence: TGTGCCTGGGCCCCAACAGGGGAAGAGACCCAGTACTTC.

The CDR3 nucleotides read TGTGCCAGCAGTGGACCCCGCCAAGGGGGCTACACCTTC. Its translation: CASSGPRQGGYTF. V and J are TRBV6-1 and TRBJ1-2; D is uncertain. The CDR3 is made up of 13 amino acids. Germline loops: CDR1 MNHNS, CDR2 SASEGT. Trimming removed 4 bases at V and 8 bases at J, with 14 bases between.